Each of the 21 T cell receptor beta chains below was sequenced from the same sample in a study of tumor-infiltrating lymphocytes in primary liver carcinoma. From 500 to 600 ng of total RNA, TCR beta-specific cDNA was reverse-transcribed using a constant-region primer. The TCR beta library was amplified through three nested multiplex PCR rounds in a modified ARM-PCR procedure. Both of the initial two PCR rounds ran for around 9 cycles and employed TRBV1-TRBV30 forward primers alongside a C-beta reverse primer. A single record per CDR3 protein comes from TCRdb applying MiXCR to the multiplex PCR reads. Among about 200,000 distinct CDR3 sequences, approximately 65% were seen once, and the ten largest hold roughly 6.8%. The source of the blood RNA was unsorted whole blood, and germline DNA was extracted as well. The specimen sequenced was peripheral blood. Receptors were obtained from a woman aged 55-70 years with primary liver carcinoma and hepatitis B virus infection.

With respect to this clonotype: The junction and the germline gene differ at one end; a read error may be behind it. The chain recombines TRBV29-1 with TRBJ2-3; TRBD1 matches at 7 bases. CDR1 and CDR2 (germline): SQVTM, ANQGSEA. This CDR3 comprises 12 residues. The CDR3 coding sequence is TGTAGCGTGGGGGACAGCACAGATAAGCAGTATTTT. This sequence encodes CSVGDSTDKQYF.

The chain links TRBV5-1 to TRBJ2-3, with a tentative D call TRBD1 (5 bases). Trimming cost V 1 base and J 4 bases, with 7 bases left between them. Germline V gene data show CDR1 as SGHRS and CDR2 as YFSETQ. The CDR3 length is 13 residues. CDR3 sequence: CASSLRRADTQYF. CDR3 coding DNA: TGCGCCAGCAGCTTGCGCAGGGCAGATACGCAGTATTTT. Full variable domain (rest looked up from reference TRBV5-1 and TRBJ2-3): KAGVTQTPRYLIKTRGQQVTLSCSPISGHRSVSWYQQTPGQGLQFLFEYFSETQRNKGNFPGRFSGRQFSNSRSEMNVSTLELGDSALYLCASSLRRADTQYFGPGTRLTVL.

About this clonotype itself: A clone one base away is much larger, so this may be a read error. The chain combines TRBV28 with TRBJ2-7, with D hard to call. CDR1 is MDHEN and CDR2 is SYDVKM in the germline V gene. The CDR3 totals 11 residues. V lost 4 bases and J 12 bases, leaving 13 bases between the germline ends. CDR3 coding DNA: TGTGCCAGCAGTTCGCGGAAAGGCCGGTACTTC. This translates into CASSSRKGRYF.

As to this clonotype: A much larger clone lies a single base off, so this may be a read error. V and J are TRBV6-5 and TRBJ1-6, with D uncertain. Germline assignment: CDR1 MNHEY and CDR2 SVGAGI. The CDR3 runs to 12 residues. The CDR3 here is CASSSQNSPLYF. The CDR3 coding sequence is TGTGCCAGCAGTTCCCAAAATTCACCCCTCTACTTT.

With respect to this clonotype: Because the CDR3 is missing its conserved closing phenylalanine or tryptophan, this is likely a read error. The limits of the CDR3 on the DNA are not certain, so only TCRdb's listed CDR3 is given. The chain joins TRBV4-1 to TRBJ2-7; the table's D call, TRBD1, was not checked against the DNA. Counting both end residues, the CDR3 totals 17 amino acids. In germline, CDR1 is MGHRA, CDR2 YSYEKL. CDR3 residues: CASSQDLGYRGLYEQYL.

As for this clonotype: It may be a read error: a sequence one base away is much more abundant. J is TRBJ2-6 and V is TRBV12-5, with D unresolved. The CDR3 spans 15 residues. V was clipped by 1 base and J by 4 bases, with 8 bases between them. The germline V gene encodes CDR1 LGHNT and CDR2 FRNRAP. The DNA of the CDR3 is TGTGCTAGTGGTTTGGGACCTATGGGGGCCAACGTCCTGACTTTC. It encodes CASGLGPMGANVLTF.

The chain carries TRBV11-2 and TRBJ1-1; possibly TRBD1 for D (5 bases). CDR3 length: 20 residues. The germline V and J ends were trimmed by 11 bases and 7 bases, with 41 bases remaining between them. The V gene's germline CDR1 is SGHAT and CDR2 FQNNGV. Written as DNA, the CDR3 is TGTGCCGGCAACCTACATCAGCACGGACACCTTCGCTTTTGGGGTTATGAAGCTTTCTTT. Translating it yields CAGNLHQHGHLRFWGYEAFF. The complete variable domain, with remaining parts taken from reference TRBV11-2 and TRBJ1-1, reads EAGVAQSPRYKIIEKRQSVAFWCNPISGHATLYWYQQILGQGPKLLIQFQNNGVVDDSQLPKDRFSAERLKGVDSTLKIQPAKLEDSAVYLCAGNLHQHGHLRFWGYEAFFGQGTRLTVV.

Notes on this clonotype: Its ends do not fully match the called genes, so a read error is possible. The CDR3 DNA follows: TGTGCCAGCAGCACCTTACAGGGGGCACCGGAAAAAATGTTTTTT. Translated, it gives CASSTLQGAPEKMFF. This rearrangement joins TRBV11-2 to TRBJ1-4; TRBD1 agrees at 9 bases. The germline V gene has CDR1 SGHAT and CDR2 FQNNGV. CDR3 length: 15 amino acids. Based on the CDR3 plus reference TRBV11-2 and TRBJ1-4, the full variable domain is EAGVAQSPRYKIIEKRQSVAFWCNPISGHATLYWYQQILGQGPKLLIQFQNNGVVDDSQLPKDRFSAERLKGVDSTLKIQPAKLEDSAVYLCASSTLQGAPEKMFFGSGTQLSVL.

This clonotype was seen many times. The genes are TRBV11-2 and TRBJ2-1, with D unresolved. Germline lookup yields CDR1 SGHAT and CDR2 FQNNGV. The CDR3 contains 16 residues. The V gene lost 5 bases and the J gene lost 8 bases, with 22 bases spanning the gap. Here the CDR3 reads CASSPLRPSILYEQFF. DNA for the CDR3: TGTGCCAGCAGCCCCCTCCGGCCCTCAATCCTGTATGAGCAGTTCTTC.

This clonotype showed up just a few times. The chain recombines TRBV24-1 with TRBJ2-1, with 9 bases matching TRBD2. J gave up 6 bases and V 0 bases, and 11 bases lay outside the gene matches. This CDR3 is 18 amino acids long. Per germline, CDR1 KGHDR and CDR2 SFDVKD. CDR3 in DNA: TGTGCCACCAGTGATTTGTCCCCTGGAGCGGGAGGACGCAATGAGCAGTTCTTC. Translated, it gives CATSDLSPGAGGRNEQFF.

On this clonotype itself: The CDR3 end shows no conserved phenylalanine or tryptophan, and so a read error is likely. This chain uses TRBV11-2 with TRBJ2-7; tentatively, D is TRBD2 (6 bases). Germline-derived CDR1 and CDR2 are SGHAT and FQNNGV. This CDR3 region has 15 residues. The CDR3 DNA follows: TGTGCAAGCAGCTTAGAGAGGGGAGGCTCCTACGAGCAGTACATC. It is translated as CASSLERGGSYEQYI.

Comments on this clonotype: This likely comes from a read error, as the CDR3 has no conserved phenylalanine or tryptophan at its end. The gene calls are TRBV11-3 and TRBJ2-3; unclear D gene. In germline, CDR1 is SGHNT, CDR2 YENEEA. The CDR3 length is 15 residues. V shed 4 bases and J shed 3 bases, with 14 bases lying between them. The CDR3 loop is CASSSDRHTTDTQYL. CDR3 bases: TGTGCCAGCAGCTCAGATCGGCATACTACAGATACGCAGTATCTT.

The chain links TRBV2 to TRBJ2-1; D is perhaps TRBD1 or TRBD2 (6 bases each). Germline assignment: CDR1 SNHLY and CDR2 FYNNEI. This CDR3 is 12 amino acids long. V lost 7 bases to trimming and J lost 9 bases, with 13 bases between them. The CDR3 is CASTPGGGEQFF. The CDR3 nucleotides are TGTGCCAGCACTCCCGGAGGGGGTGAGCAGTTCTTC.

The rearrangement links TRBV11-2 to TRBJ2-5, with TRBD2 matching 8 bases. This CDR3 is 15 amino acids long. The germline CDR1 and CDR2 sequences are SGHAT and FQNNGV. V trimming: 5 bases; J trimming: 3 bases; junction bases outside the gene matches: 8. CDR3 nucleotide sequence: TGTGCCAGCAGCCCAATAGCGGGGAACGAAGAGACCCAGTACTTC. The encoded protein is CASSPIAGNEETQYF.

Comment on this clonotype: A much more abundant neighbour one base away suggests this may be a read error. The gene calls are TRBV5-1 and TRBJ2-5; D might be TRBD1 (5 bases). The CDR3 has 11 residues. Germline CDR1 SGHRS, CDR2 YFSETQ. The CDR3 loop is CVSRAAETQYF. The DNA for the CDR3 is TGCGTCAGCAGGGCCGCCGAGACCCAGTACTTC.

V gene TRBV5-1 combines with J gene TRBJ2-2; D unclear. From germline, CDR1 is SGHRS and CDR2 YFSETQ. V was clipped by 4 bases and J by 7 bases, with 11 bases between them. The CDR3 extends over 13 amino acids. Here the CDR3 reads CASSLGWDGELFF. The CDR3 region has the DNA TGCGCCAGCAGCCTTGGCTGGGACGGGGAGCTGTTTTTT.

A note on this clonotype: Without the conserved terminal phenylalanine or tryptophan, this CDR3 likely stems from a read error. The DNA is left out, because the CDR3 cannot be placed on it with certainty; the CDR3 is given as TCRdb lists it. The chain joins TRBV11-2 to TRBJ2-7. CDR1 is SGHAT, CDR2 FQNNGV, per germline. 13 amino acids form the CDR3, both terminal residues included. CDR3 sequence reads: CASRLDPDYEQYL.

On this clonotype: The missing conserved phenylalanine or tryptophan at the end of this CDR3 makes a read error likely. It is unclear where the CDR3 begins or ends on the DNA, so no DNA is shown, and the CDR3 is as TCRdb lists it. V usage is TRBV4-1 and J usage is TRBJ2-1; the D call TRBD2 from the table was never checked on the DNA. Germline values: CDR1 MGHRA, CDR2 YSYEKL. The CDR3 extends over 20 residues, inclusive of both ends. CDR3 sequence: CASSPIPGTSFESSYNEQFS.

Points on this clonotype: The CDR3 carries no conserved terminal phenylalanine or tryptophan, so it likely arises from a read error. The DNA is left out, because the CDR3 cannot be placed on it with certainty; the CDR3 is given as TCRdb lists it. CDR3 sequence reads: CASSLGAPYYNEQFI. The chain recombines TRBV11-2 with TRBJ2-1; TRBD1 is the table's D call, not checked against the DNA. CDR1 and CDR2 from the germline V gene are SGHAT and FQNNGV. Including both end residues, the CDR3 is 15 amino acids long.

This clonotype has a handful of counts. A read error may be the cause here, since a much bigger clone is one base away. The CDR3 DNA reads as TGTGCCAGCAGCCTTCTGACAGGGGGCCTTAGTGAAGCTTCCTTT. Protein: CASSLLTGGLSEASF. The chain carries TRBV14 and TRBJ1-1; 10 bases align to TRBD1. Looked up from germline, CDR1 is SGHDN and CDR2 is FVKESK. The CDR3 has 15 amino acids.

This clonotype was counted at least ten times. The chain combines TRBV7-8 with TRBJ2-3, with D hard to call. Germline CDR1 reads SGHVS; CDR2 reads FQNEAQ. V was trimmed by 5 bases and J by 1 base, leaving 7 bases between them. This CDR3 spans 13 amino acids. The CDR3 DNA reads TGTGCCAGCAGCCGCCTGCGCACAGATACGCAGTATTTT. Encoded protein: CASSRLRTDTQYF. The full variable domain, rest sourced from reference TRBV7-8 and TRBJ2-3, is GAGVSQSPRYKVAKRGQDVALRCDPISGHVSLFWYQQALGQGPEFLTYFQNEAQLDKSGLPSDRFFAERPEGSVSTLKIQRTQQEDSAVYLCASSRLRTDTQYFGPGTRLTVL.